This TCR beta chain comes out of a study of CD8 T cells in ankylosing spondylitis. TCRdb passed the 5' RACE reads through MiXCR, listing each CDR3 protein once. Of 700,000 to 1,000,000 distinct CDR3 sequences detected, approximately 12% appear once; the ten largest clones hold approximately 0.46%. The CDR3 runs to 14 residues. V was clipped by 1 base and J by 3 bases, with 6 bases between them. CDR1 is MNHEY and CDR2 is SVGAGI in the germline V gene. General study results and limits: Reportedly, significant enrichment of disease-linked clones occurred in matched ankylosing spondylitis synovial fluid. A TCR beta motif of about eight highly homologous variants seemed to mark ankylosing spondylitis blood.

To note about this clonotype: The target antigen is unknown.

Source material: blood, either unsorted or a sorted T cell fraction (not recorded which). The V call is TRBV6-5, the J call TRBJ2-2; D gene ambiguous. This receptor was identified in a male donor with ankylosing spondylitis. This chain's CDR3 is CASSYYPHTGELFF. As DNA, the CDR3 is TGTGCCAGCAGTTACTATCCGCACACCGGGGAGCTGTTTTTT.